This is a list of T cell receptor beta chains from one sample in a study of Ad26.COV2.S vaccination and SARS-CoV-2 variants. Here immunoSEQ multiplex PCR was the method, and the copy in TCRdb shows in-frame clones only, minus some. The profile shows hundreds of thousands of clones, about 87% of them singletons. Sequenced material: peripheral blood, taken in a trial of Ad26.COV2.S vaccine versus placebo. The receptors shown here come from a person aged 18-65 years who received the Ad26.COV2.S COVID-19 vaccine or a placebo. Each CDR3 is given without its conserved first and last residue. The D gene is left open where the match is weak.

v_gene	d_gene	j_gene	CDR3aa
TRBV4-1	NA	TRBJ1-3	ASSQDSVSGNTIY
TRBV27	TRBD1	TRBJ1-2	ASSSTGGDYGYT
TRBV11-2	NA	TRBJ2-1	ASSFGREQF
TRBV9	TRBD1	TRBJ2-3	ASSIRQGVGDTQY
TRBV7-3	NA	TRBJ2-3	ASSLTGSTDTQY
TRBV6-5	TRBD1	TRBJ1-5	ASKRGQESNQPQH
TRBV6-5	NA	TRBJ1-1	ASRTTSNTEAF
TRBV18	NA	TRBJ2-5	ASSFQETQY
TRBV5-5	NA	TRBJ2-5	ASSFNGQETQY
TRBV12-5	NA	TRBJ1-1	ASGSVIHDRGGNTEAF
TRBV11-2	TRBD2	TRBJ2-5	ASSLWSGGDPETQY
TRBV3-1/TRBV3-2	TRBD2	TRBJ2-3	ASSQGETSGRTDTQY
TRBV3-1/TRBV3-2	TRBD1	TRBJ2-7	ASSLEQGTGKQY
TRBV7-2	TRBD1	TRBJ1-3	ASSFRTGGGNTIY
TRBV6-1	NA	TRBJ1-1	ASAGTRTENTEAF
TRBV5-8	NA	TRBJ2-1	ASSLGFAGNNEQF
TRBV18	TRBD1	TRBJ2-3	ASSHLWGQGQDTQY
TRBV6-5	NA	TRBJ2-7	ASSRPTGGDEQY
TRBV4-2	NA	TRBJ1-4	ASSQDKGGANEKLF
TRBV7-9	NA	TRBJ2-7	ASSLQGPGEQY
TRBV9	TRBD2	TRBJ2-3	ASSVSGLAGGADTQY
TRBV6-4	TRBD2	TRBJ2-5	ASSGPPRGGPIQETQY
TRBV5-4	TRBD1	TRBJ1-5	ASSRDRDQPQH
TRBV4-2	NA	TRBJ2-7	ASSQEPGRDYEQY
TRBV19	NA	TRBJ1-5	ASSIRTDYSNQPQH
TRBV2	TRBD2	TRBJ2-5	ASSFGGVGETQY
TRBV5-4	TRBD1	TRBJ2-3	ASSGGQGGTDTQY
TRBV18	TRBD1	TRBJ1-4	ASSPGTDEKLF
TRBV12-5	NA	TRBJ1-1	ASGLGESNTEAF
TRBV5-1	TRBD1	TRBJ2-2	ASSLTGGTGELF
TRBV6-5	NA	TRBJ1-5	ASRGSNQPQH
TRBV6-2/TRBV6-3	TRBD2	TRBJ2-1	ASSYYPFIVSGGEPYNEQF
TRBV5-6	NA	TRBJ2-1	ASSLGSGLGEQF
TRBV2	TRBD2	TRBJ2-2	ASSEQAGANTGELF
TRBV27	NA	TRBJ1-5	ASSRSGRDHQPQH
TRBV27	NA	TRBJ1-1	ASSFHGQPNTEAF
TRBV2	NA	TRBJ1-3	ASKRRSGNTIY
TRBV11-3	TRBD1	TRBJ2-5	ASSEGQSQETQY
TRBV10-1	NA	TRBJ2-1	ASSDYSSYNEQF
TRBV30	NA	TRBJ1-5	AWSASGYSNQPQH
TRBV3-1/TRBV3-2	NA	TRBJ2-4	ASSQEAADIQY
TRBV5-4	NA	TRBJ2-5	ASSFGTQY
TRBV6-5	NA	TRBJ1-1	ASRDAFGWDTEAF
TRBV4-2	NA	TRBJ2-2	ASSSLELTGELF
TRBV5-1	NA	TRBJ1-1	ASSLVGQDYTEAF
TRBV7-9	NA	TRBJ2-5	ASSYFDPGETQY
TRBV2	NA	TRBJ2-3	ASRATSTDTQY
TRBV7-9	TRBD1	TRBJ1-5	ASSLSAGTVFQPQH